The clone carrying this TCR beta chain was counted a few times. What it binds is unknown. CDR1 and CDR2 (germline): MNHEY, SVGAGI. The CDR3 consists of 12 residues. J lost 8 bases, V lost 6 bases, and 6 bases had no gene match. Generated by immunoSEQ multiplex PCR, the TCRdb table keeps only in-frame clones and is missing some. The table lists about 64,000 clones, around 80% of them singletons. The record originates from a study of OX40 agonist ivuxolimab in advanced cancers. Study-wide results and caveats: Nonresponders included some who also had low normalized T-cell clonal expansion.

Sequencing was performed on CD4+ or CD8+ T cells sorted from blood, taken in a trial of the OX40 agonist ivuxolimab. The chain links TRBV6-5 to TRBJ1-2; TRBD1 matches 7 bases. This clonotype originated in an adult with an advanced solid tumor such as melanoma, head and neck, liver or kidney cancer. The CDR3 is CASSYRGGGYTF. Here the CDR3 DNA reads TGTGCCAGCAGCTACAGGGGAGGCGGCTACACCTTC.